Given below is one T cell receptor beta chain in context. Its antigen is not known. The sample comes from a study of T cell responses to AZD1222 COVID-19 vaccine. Study results and limitations: Two AZD1222 administrations were followed by greater Spike-specific TCR breadth and depth. Donors were largely white British and mainly female; clonal diversity was possibly underestimated.

The CDR3 has 13 residues. CDR1 and CDR2 (germline): MDHEN, SYDVKM. The germline V and J ends were trimmed by 5 bases and 0 bases, with 7 bases remaining between them. The protocol was immunoSEQ multiplex PCR, while the TCRdb copy is restricted to in-frame clones and leaves out a portion. The table records over 150,000 clones, 90% of them present only once. Sequenced material: peripheral blood, taken on day 0 of AZD1222 vaccination. The sequence was collected from an adult in good health. The chain combines TRBV28 with TRBJ1-2, with D uncertain. The CDR3 sequence is CASSRTANYGYTF. In DNA form, the CDR3 reads TGTGCCAGCAGTCGGACGGCTAACTATGGCTACACCTTC.